This entry lists 2 T cell receptor beta chains sequenced from one sample in a study of CD8 T cells in Susac syndrome. Reverse transcription of about 0.5 to 1 ug RNA used random hexamers. TCRdb independently ran MiXCR on the immunoSEQ multiplex PCR reads; one entry per CDR3 protein. Here the sample spans some 65,000 distinct CDR3 sequences, roughly 94% being singletons. Sequenced input: CD8+ T cells from PBMCs. The receptor set was obtained from a human donor with multiple sclerosis.

The chain recombines TRBV7-9 with TRBJ2-1, with unresolved D. Germline CDR1 and CDR2: SEHNR and FQNEAQ (reference sequence). CDR3 length equals 14 residues. Trimming removed 3 bases at V and 5 bases at J, with 11 bases between. Here the CDR3 DNA reads TGTGCCAGCAGCTTTACCTCTTTCCACAATGAGCAGTTCTTC. This translates into CASSFTSFHNEQFF. The full variable domain, with the rest looked up from reference TRBV7-9 and TRBJ2-1, is DTGVSQNPRHKITKRGQNVTFRCDPISEHNRLYWYRQTLGQGPEFLTYFQNEAQLEKSRLLSDRFSAERPKGSFSTLEIQRTEQGDSAMYLCASSFTSFHNEQFFGPGTRLTVL.

This rearrangement joins TRBV29-1 to TRBJ2-1; D not certain. The V and J ends lost 4 bases and 6 bases respectively, with 13 bases between them. The CDR3 sequence is 13 residues long. Germline V gene sequence: CDR1 SQVTM, CDR2 ANQGSEA. The CDR3 DNA reads as TGCAGCGTTGGTCTAGTATTGGCCAATGAGCAGTTCTTC. Translating it yields CSVGLVLANEQFF.